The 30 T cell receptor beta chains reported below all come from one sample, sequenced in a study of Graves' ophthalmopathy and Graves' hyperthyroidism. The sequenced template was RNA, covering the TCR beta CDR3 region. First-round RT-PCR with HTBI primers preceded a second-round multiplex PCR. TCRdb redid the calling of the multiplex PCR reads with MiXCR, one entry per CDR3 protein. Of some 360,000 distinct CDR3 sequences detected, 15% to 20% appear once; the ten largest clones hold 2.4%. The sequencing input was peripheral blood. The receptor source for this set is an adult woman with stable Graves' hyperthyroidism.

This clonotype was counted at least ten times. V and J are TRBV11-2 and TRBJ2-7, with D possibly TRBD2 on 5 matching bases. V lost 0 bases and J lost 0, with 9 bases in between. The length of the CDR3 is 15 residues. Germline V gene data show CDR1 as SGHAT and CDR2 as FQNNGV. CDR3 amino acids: CASSLDFGSSYEQYF. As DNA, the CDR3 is TGTGCCAGCAGCTTAGACTTTGGGAGCTCCTACGAGCAGTACTTC.

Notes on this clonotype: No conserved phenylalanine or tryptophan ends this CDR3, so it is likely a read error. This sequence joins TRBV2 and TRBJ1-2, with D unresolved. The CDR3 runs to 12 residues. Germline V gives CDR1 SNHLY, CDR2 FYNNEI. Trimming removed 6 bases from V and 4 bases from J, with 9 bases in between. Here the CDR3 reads CASRSRTYGYTV. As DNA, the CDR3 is TGTGCCAGCAGATCACGGACCTATGGCTACACCGTC.

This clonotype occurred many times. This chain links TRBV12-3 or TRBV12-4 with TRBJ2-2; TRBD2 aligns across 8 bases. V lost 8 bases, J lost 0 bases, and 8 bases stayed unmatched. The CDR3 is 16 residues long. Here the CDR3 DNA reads TGTGCCAGCTTCCCGGGACTAGGGGCGAACACCGGGGAGCTGTTTTTT. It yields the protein CASFPGLGANTGELFF.

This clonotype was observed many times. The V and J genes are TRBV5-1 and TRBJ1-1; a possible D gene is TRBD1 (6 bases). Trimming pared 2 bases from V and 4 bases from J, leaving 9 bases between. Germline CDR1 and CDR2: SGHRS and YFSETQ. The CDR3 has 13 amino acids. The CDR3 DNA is TGCGCCAGCAGCTTCGAAGGGGGCACTGAAGCTTTCTTT. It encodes CASSFEGGTEAFF.

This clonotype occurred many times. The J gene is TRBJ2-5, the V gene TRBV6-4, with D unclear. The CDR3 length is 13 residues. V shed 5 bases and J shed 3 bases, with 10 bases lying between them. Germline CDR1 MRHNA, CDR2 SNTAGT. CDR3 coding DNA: TGTGCCAGCAGTTCAGCCGATAAAGAGACCCAGTACTTC. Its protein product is CASSSADKETQYF.

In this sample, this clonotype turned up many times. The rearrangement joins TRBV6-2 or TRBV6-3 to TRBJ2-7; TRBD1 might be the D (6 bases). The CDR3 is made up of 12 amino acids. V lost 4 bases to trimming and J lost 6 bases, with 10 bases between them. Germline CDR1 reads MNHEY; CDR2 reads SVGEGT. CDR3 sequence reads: CASSFRGFEQYF. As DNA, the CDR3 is TGTGCCAGCAGTTTCAGGGGCTTCGAGCAGTACTTC.

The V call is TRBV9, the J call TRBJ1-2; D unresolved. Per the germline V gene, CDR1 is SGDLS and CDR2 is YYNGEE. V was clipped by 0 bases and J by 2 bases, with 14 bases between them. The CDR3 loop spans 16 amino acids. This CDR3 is CASSVEIGDPNYGYTF. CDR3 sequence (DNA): TGTGCCAGCAGCGTAGAAATAGGAGATCCAAACTATGGCTACACCTTC.

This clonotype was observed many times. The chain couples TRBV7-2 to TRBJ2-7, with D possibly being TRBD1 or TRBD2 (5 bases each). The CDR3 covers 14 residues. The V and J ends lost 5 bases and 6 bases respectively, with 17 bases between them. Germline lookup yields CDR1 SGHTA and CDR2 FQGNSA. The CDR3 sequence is CASSRGSPQGEQYF. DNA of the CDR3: TGTGCCAGCAGCCGAGGGAGCCCCCAGGGCGAGCAGTACTTC.

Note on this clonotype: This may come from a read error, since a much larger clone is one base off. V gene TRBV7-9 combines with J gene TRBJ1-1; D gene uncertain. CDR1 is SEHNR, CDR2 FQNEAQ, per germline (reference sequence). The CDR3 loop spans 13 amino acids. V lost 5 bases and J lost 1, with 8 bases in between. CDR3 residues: CASSPIPNTEAFF. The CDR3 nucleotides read TGTGCCAGCAGCCCGATCCCGAACACTGAAGCTTTCTTT.

The CDR3 spells CASSSGVHYGYTF. Written as DNA, the CDR3 is TGTGCCAGCAGTAGCGGGGTGCACTATGGCTACACCTTC. This sequence joins TRBV12-3 or TRBV12-4 and TRBJ1-2; unclear D gene. The CDR3 spans 13 residues. Trimming shortened V by 5 bases and J by 3 bases, and 10 bases separated the two germline ends.

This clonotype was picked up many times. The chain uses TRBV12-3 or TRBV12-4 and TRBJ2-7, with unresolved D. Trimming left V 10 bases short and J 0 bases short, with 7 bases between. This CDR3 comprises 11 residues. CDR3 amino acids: CATNGSYEQYF. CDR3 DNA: TGTGCCACCAATGGCTCCTACGAGCAGTACTTC.

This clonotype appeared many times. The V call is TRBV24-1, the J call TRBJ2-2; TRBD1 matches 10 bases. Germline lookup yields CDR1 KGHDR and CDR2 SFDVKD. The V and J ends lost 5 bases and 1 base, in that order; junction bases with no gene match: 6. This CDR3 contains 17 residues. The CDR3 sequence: CATSVRQGARNTGELFF. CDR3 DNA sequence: TGTGCCACCAGTGTTAGACAGGGGGCGCGGAACACCGGGGAGCTGTTTTTT.

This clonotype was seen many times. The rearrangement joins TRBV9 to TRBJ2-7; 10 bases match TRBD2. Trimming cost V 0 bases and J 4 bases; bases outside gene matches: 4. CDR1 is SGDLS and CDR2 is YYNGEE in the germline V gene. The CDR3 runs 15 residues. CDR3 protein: CASSVADSGGYEQYF. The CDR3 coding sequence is TGTGCCAGCAGCGTAGCTGATAGCGGGGGGTACGAGCAGTACTTC.

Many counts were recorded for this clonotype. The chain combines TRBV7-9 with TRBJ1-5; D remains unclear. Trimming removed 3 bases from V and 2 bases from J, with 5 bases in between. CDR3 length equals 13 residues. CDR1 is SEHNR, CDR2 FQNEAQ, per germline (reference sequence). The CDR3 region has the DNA TGTGCCAGCAGCTTCGACGGCAATCAGCCCCAGCATTTT. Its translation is CASSFDGNQPQHF.

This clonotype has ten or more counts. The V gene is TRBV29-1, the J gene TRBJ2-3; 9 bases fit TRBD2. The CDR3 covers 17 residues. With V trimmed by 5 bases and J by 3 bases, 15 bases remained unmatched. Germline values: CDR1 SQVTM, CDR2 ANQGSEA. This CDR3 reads CSVSPGWGGRATDTQYF. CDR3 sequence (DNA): TGCAGCGTTTCCCCAGGATGGGGCGGGAGGGCGACAGATACGCAGTATTTT.

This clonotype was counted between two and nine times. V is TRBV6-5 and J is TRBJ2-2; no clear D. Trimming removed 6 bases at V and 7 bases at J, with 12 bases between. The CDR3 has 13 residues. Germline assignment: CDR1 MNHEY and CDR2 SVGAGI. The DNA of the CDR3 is TGTGCCAGCAGCGACTCGACACACGGGGAGCTGTTTTTT. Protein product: CASSDSTHGELFF.

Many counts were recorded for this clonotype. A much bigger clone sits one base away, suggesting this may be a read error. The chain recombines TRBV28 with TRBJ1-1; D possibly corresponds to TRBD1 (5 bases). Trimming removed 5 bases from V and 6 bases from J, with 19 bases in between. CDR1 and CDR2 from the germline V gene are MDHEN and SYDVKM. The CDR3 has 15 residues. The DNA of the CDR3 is TGTGCCAGCAGTCCGTGGGCAGGGTCAAGATCTGAAGCTTTCTTT. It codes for CASSPWAGSRSEAFF.

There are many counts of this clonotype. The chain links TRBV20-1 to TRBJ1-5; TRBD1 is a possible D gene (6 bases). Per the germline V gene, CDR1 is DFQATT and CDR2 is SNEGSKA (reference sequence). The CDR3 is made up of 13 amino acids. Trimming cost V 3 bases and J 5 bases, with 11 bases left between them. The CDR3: CSASRGEDQPQHF. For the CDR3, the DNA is TGCAGTGCTAGCAGGGGAGAGGATCAGCCCCAGCATTTT.

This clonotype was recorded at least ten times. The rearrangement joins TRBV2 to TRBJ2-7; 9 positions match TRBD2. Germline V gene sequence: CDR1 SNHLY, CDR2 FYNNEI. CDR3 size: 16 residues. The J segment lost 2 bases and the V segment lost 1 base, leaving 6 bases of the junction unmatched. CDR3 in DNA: TGTGCCAGCAGTGAAGACGTCGCGGGAGGGACCTACGAGCAGTACTTC. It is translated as CASSEDVAGGTYEQYF. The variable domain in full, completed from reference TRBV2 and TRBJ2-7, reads EPEVTQTPSHQVTQMGQEVILRCVPISNHLYFYWYRQILGQKVEFLVSFYNNEISEKSEIFDDQFSVERPDGSNFTLKIRSTKLEDSAMYFCASSEDVAGGTYEQYFGPGTRLTVT.

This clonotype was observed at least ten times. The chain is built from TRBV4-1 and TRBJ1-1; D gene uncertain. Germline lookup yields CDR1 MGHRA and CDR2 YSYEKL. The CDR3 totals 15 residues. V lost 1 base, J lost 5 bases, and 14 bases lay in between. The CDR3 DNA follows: TGCGCCAGCAGCCAAGTTTCCCGGTTCGGGACTGAAGCTTTCTTT. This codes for CASSQVSRFGTEAFF.

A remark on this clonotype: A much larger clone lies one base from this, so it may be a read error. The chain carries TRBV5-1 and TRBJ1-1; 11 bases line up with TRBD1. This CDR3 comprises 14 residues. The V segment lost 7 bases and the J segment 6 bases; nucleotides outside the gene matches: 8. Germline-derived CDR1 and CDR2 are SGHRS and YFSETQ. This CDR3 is CASRHGQGAAEAFF. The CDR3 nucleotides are TGCGCCAGCCGCCATGGACAGGGGGCGGCTGAAGCTTTCTTT.

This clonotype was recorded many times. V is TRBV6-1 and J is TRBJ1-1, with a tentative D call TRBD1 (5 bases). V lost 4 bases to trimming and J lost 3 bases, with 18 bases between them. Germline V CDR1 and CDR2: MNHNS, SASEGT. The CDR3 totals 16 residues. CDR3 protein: CASSVVAGTGDTEAFF. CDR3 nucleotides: TGTGCCAGCAGTGTAGTCGCAGGGACGGGCGACACTGAAGCTTTCTTT.

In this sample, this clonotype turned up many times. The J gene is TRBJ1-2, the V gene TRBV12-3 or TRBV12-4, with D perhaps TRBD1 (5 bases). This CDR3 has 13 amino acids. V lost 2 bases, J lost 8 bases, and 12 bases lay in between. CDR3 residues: CASSLFGASGYTF. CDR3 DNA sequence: TGTGCCAGCAGTTTATTTGGGGCGTCGGGCTACACCTTC.

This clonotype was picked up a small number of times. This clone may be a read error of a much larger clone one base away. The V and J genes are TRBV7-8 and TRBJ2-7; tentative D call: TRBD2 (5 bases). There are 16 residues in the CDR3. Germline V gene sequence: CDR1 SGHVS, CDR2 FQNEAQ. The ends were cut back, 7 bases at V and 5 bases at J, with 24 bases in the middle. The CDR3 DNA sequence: TGTGCCAGCACCTCCTCCTCCGGATCTACTAGAAACGAGCAGTACTTC. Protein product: CASTSSSGSTRNEQYF.

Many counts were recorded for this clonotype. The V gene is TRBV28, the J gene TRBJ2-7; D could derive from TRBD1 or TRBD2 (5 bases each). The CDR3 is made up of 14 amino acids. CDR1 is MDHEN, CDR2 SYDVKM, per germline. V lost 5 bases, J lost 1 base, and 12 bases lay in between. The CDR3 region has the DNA TGTGCCAGCAGTGGGACGACGTGGTCCTACGAGCAGTACTTC. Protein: CASSGTTWSYEQYF.

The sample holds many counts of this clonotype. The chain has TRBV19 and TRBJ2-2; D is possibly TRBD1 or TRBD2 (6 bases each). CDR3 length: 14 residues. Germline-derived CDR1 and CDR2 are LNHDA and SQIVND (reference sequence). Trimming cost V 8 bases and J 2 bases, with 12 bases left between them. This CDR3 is CASCWGANTGELFF. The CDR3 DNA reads TGTGCCAGTTGTTGGGGGGCTAACACCGGGGAGCTGTTTTTT. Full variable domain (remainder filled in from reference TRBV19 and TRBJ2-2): DGGITQSPKYLFRKEGQNVTLSCEQNLNHDAMYWYRQDPGQGLRLIYYSQIVNDFQKGDIAEGYSVSREKKESFPLTVTSAQKNPTAFYLCASCWGANTGELFFGEGSRLTVL.

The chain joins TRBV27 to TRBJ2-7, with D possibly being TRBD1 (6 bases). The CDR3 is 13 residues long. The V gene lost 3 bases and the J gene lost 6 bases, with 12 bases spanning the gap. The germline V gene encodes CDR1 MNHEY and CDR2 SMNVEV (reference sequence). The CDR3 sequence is CASSLLQGSEQYF. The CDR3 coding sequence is TGTGCCAGCAGTTTGCTACAGGGTTCCGAGCAGTACTTC.

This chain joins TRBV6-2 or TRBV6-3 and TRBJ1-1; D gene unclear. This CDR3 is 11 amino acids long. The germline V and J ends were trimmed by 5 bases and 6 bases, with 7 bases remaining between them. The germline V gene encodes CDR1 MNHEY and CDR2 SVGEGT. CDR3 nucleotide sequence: TGTGCCAGCAGTGTGAGGGCTGAAGCTTTCTTT. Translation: CASSVRAEAFF.

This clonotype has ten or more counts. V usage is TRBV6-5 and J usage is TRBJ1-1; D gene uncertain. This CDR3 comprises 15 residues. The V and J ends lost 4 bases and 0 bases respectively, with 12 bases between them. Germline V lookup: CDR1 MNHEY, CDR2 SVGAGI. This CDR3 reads CASSSDVLMNTEAFF. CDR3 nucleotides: TGTGCCAGCAGTTCGGACGTACTCATGAACACTGAAGCTTTCTTT.

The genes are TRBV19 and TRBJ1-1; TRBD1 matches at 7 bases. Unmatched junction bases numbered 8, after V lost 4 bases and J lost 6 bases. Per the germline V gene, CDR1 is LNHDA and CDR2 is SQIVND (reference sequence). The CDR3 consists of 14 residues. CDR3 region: CASSTQGRTSEAFF. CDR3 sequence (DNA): TGTGCCAGTAGTACACAGGGGAGGACCTCTGAAGCTTTCTTT.